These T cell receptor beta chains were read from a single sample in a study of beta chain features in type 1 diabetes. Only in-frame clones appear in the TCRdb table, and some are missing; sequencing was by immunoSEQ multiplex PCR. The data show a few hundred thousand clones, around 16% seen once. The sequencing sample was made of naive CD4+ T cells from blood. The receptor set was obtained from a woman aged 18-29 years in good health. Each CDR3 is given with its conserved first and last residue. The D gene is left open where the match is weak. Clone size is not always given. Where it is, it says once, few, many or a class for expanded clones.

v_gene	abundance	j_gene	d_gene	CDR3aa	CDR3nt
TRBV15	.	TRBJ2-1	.	CATSRDRIGRSVDNEQFF	TGTGCCACCAGCAGAGATAGGATCGGTAGGAGCGTGGACAATGAGCAGTTCTTC
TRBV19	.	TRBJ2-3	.	CASIEGNPGADTQYF	TGTGCCAGTATTGAGGGCAACCCGGGCGCAGATACGCAGTATTTT
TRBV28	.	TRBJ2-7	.	CASSLGGRGYEQYF	TGTGCCAGCAGTTTAGGGGGGAGAGGGTACGAGCAGTACTTC
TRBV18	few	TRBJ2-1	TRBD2	CASSKGTSRGHEQFF	TGTGCCAGCTCAAAAGGGACTAGCCGGGGCCATGAGCAGTTCTTC
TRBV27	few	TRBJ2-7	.	CASRTAGSHEQYF	TGTGCCAGCAGAACCGCAGGGTCACACGAGCAGTACTTC
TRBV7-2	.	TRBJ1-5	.	CASSLGRGQPQHF	TGTGCCAGCAGCTTAGGTAGGGGGCAGCCCCAGCATTTT
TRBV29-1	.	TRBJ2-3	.	CSVEDRADTQYF	TGCAGCGTTGAAGATCGGGCAGATACGCAGTATTTT
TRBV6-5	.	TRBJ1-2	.	CASSYMTANYGYTF	TGTGCCAGCAGTTACATGACAGCGAACTATGGCTACACCTTC
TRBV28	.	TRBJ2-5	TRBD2	CASRDYIGQETQYF	TGTGCCAGCCGGGACTACATCGGCCAAGAGACCCAGTACTTC
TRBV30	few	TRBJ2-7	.	CAWSGGSYYYEQYF	TGTGCCTGGAGTGGGGGCAGTTATTACTACGAGCAGTACTTC
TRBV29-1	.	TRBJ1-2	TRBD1	CSVGQGSDYGYTF	TGCAGCGTCGGACAGGGGTCGGACTATGGCTACACCTTC
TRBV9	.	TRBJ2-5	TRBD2	CASSVGASGISETQYF	TGTGCCAGCAGCGTAGGGGCCAGCGGGATTTCAGAGACCCAGTACTTC
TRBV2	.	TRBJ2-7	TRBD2	CASRMTSGVAYEQYF	TGTGCCAGCAGAATGACTAGCGGGGTCGCGTACGAGCAGTACTTC
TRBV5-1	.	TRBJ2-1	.	CASSLAQTYNEQFF	TGCGCCAGCAGCTTGGCACAGACCTACAATGAGCAGTTCTTC
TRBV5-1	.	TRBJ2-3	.	CASTQRVPSTDTQYF	TGCGCCAGCACCCAGAGGGTACCTAGCACAGATACGCAGTATTTT
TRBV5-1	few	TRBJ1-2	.	CASSLDIYGYTF	TGCGCCAGCAGCTTGGATATATATGGCTACACCTTC
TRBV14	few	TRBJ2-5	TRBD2	CASSQGTSGQETQYF	TGTGCCAGCAGCCAAGGGACTAGCGGGCAAGAGACCCAGTACTTC
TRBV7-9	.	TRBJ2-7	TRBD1	CAISNYATGGGYEQYF	TGTGCCATCAGCAACTATGCGACAGGGGGCGGCTACGAGCAGTACTTC
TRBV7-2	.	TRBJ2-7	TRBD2	CASSLDLLAGGYEQYF	TGTGCCAGCAGCTTAGACCTTCTAGCGGGAGGCTACGAGCAGTACTTC
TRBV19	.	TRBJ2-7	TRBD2	CASSNQRGAYEQYF	TGTGCCAGTAGTAATCAGCGGGGAGCCTACGAGCAGTACTTC
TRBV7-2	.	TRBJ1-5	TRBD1	CASSLGQGQGQPQHF	TGTGCCAGCAGCTTAGGTCAGGGACAGGGGCAGCCCCAGCATTTT
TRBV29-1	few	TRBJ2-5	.	CSVERSRGETQYF	TGCAGCGTTGAACGTTCCCGCGGAGAGACCCAGTACTTC
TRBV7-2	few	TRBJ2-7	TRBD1	CASSFGQGGNEQYF	TGTGCCAGCAGCTTCGGACAGGGTGGAAACGAGCAGTACTTC
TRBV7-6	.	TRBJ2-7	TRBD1	CASSKGQGIYEQYF	TGTGCCAGCAGCAAGGGACAGGGGATCTATGAGCAGTACTTC
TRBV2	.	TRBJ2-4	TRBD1	CASRDDRENIQYF	TGTGCCAGCAGGGATGACAGGGAAAACATTCAGTACTTC
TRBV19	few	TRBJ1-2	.	CASMAPDRVLGYTF	TGTGCCAGTATGGCCCCCGACAGAGTTTTAGGCTACACCTTC
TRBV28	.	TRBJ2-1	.	CASRLPAVREQFF	TGTGCCAGCAGACTCCCTGCTGTCCGGGAGCAGTTCTTC
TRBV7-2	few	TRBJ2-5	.	CASSLAGVETQYF	TGTGCCAGCAGCTTAGCTGGAGTGGAGACCCAGTACTTC
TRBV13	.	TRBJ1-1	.	CASSLRVAGLNTEAFF	TGTGCCAGCAGCTTAAGAGTTGCGGGGTTGAACACTGAAGCTTTCTTT